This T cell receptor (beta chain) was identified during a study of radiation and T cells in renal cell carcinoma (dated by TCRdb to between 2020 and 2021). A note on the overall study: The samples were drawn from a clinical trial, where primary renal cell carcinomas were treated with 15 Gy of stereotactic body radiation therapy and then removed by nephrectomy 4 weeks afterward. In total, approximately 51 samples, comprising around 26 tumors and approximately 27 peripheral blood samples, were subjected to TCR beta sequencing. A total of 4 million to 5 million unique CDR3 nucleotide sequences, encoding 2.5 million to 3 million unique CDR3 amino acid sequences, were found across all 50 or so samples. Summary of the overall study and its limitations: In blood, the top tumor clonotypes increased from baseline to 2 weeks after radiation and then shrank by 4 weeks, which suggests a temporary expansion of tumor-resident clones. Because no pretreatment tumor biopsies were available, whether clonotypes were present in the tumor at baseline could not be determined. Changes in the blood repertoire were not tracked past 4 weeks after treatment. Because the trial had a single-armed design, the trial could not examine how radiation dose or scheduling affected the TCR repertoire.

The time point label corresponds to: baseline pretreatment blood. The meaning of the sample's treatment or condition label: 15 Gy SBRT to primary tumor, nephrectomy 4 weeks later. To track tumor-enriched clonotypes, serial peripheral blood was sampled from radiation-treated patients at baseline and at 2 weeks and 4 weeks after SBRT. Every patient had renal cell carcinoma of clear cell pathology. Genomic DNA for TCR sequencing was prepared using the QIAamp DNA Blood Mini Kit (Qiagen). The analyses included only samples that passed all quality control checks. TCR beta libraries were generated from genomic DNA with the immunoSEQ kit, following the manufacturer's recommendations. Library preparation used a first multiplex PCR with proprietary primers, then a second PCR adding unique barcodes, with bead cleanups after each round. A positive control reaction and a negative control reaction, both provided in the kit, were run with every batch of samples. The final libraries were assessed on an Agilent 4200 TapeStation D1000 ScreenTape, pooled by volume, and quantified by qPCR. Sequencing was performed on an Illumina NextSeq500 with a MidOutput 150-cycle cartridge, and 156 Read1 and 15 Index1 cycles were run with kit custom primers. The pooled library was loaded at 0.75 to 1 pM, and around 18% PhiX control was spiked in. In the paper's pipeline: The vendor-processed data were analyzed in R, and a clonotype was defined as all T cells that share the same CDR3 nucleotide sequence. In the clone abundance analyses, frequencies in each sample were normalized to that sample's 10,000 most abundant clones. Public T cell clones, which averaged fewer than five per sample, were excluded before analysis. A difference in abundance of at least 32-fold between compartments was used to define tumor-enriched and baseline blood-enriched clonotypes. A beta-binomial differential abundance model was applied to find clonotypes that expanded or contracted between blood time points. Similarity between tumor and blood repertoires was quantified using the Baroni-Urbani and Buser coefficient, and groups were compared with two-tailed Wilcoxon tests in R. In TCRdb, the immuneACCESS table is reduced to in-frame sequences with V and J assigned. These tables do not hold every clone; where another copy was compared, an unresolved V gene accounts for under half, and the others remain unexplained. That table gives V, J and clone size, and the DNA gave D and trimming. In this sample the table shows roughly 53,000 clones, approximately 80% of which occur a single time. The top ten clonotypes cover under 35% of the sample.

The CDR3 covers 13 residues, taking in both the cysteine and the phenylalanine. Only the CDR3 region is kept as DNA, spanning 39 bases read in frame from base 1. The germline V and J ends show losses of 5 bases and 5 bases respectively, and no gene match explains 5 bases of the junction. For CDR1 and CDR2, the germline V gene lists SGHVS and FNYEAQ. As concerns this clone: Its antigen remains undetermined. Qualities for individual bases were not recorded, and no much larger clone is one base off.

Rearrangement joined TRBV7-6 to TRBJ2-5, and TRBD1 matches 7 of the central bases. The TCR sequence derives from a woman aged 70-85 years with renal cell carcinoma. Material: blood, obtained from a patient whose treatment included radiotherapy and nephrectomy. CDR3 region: CASSRGRGETQYF. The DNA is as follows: TGTGCCAGCAGCCGGGGCAGGGGGGAGACCCAGTACTTC.